This TCR beta chain emerged from a study of shared clonotypes between healthy human individuals. Study-wide points: All-four-donor shared clonotypes had higher generation probabilities than non-shared clonotypes did.

J gave up 0 bases and V 5 bases, and 11 bases lay outside the gene matches. This CDR3 has 17 residues. Germline V gives CDR1 SEHNR, CDR2 FQNEAQ (reference sequence). Remarks on this clone: No antigen is known for it.

Repertoires were generated with immunoSEQ multiplex PCR, while TCRdb's copy carries only in-frame clones and drops some. This table holds just over 2,000,000 clones, roughly 94% found once. The source is a young man in good health. This rearrangement joins TRBV7-9 to TRBJ1-1; TRBD1 matches at 8 bases. The specimen sequenced was naive CD4+ T cells sorted from blood. Described subset: CD45RA+ positively selected. In nucleotides, the CDR3 is TGTGCCAGCAGCCCCCGCAGGGGGCCGACTATGAACACTGAAGCTTTCTTT. It specifies CASSPRRGPTMNTEAFF.